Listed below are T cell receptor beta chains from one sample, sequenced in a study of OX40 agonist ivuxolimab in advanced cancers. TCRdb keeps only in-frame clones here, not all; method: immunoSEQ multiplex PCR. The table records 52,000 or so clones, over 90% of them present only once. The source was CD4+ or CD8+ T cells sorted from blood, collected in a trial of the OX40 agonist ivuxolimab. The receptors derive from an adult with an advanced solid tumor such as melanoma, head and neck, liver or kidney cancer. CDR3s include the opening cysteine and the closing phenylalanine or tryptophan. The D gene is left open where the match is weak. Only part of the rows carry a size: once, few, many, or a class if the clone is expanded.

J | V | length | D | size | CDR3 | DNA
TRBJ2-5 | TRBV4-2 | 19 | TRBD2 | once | CASSQDYSGLAGNQETQYF | TGTGCCAGCAGCCAAGATTATAGTGGACTAGCGGGAAATCAAGAGACCCAGTACTTC
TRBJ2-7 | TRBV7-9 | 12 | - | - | CASMGRAYEQYF | TGTGCCTCAATGGGACGGGCCTACGAGCAGTACTTC
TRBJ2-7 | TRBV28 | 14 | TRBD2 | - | CASSYTSGAYEQYF | TGTGCCAGCAGTTACACTAGCGGGGCCTACGAGCAGTACTTC
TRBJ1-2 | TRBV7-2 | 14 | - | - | CASSARDGLYGYTF | TGTGCCAGCAGCGCCCGGGACGGCCTCTATGGCTACACCTTC
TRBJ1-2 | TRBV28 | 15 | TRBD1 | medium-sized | CASSLATGVNYGYTF | TGTGCCAGCAGTTTAGCTACAGGGGTGAACTATGGCTACACCTTC
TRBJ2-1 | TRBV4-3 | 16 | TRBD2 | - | CASSPLAGGGRGEQFF | TGCGCCAGCAGCCCCTTAGCGGGAGGAGGTAGGGGTGAGCAGTTCTTC
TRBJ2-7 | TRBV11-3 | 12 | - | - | CASSSSSYEQYF | TGTGCCAGCAGCTCCAGCTCCTACGAGCAGTACTTC
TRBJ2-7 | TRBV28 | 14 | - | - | CASSSQAQGYEQYF | TGTGCCAGCAGTTCCCAGGCACAGGGTTACGAGCAGTACTTC
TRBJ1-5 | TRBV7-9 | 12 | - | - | CASSLANQPQHF | TGTGCCAGCAGCTTAGCCAATCAGCCCCAGCATTTT
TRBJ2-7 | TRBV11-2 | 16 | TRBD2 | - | CASSATLAGGGAAQYF | TGTGCCAGCAGCGCCACCCTAGCGGGGGGGGGCGCAGCGCAGTACTTC
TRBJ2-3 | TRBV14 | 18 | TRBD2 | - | CASSQDRASGSPTDTQYF | TGTGCCAGCAGCCAAGATAGGGCTAGCGGGAGTCCCACAGATACGCAGTATTTT
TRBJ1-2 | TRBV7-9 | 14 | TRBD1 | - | CASSSQTGGDGYTF | TGTGCCAGCAGCTCACAGACAGGGGGCGATGGCTACACCTTC
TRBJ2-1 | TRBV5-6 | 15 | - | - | CASSWGDRSYNEQFF | TGTGCCAGCAGCTGGGGGGACAGATCCTACAATGAGCAGTTCTTC
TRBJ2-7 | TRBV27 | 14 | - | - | CASSLAVVGYEQYF | TGTGCCAGCAGTTTAGCGGTAGTGGGCTACGAGCAGTACTTC
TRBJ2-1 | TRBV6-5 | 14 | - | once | CASSYLSTYNEQFF | TGTGCCAGCAGTTACCTCAGCACCTACAATGAGCAGTTCTTC
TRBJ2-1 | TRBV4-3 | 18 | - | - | CASSQDGPADPSYNEQFF | TGCGCCAGCAGCCAAGATGGTCCAGCCGACCCATCCTACAATGAGCAGTTCTTC
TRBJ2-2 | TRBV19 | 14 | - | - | CASRWGIDTGELFF | TGTGCCAGTAGATGGGGGATTGACACCGGGGAGCTGTTTTTT
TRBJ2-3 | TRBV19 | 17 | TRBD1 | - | CASTTLGQGARTDTQYF | TGTGCCAGTACCACGCTGGGACAGGGGGCTCGCACAGATACGCAGTATTTT
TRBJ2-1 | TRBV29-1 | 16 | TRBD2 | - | CSVGGGLGQSYNEQFF | TGCAGCGTGGGGGGAGGGTTAGGGCAGAGCTACAATGAGCAGTTCTTC
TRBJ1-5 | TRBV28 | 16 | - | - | CASSFARHLINQPQHF | TGTGCCAGCAGTTTTGCTCGGCATCTTATCAATCAGCCCCAGCATTTT
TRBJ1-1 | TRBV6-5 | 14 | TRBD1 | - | CASSHRGENTEAFF | TGTGCCAGCAGTCACAGGGGCGAGAACACTGAAGCTTTCTTT
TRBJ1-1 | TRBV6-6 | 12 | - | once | CASSYSSREAFF | TGTGCCAGCAGTTACTCGTCAAGGGAAGCTTTCTTT
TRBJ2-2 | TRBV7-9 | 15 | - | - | CASSPEGLNTGELFF | TGTGCCAGCAGCCCGGAGGGCCTGAACACCGGGGAGCTGTTTTTT
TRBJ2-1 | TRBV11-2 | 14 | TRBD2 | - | CASSSGGVINEQFF | TGTGCCAGCAGCTCGGGGGGAGTAATTAATGAGCAGTTCTTC
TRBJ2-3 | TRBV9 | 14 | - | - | CASTGGGDTDTQYF | TGTGCCAGCACAGGGGGAGGAGACACAGATACGCAGTATTTT
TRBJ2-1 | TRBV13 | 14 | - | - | CASSFPGTVNEQFF | TGTGCCAGCAGCTTCCCCGGGACGGTAAATGAGCAGTTCTTC
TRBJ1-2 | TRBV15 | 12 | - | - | CATPDSNYGYTF | TGTGCCACTCCAGATTCTAACTATGGCTACACCTTC
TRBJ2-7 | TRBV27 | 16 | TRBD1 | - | CASSLSVGTGFNEQYF | TGTGCCAGCAGTTTATCGGTGGGGACAGGGTTCAACGAGCAGTACTTC
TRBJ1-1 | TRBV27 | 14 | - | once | CASSFRDLFTEAFF | TGTGCCAGCAGTTTTAGGGACCTTTTCACTGAAGCTTTCTTT
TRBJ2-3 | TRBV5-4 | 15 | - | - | CASSWDLGSTDTQYF | TGTGCCAGCAGCTGGGACTTAGGTAGCACAGATACGCAGTATTTT
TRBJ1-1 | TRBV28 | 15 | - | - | CASSLYGELNTEAFF | TGTGCCAGCAGTTTGTACGGGGAATTGAACACTGAAGCTTTCTTT
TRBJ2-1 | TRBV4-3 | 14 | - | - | CASSPGMVVDEQFF | TGCGCCAGCAGCCCAGGAATGGTCGTGGATGAGCAGTTCTTC
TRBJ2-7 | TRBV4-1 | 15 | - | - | CASSQDGGANYEQYF | TGCGCCAGCAGCCAAGATGGGGGGGCTAACTACGAGCAGTACTTC
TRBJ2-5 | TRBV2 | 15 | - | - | CASSASGFLGETQYF | TGTGCCAGCAGCGCCTCGGGCTTCCTCGGGGAGACCCAGTACTTC
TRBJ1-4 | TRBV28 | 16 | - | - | CASSLGGDRLKEKLFF | TGTGCCAGCAGTTTAGGGGGTGATAGACTAAAGGAAAAACTGTTTTTT
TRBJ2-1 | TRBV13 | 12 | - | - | CASSPKPNEQFF | TGTGCCAGCAGCCCCAAACCTAATGAGCAGTTCTTC
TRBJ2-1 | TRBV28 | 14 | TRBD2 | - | CASRLTSGLVEQFF | TGTGCCAGCAGGCTGACTAGCGGACTGGTTGAGCAGTTCTTC
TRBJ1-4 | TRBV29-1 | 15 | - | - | CSVVGTWVGVEKLFF | TGCAGCGTGGTCGGGACATGGGTGGGGGTTGAAAAACTGTTTTTT
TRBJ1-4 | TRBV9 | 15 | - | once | CASSVGAGYHEKLFF | TGTGCCAGCAGCGTAGGGGCCGGGTATCACGAAAAACTGTTTTTT
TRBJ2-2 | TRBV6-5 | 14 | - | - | CASSYSWTTGELFF | TGTGCCAGCAGTTACTCTTGGACCACCGGGGAGCTGTTTTTT
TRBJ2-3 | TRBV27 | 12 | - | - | CASSLGDRGEYF | TGTGCCAGCAGTTTAGGCGACAGAGGCGAGTATTTT
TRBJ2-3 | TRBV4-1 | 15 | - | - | CASSGGPGMGDTQYF | TGCGCCAGCAGCGGCGGGCCGGGGATGGGAGATACGCAGTATTTT
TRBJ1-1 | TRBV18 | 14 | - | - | CASSPPGSGIEAFF | TGTGCCAGCTCACCTCCCGGCAGTGGGATTGAAGCTTTCTTT
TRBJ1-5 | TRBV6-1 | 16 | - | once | CASSDSKVGWNQPQHF | TGTGCCAGCAGTGATAGTAAGGTGGGGTGGAATCAGCCCCAGCATTTT
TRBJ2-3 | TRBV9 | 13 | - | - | CASSVRSTDTQYF | TGTGCCAGCAGCGTTCGGAGCACAGATACGCAGTATTTT